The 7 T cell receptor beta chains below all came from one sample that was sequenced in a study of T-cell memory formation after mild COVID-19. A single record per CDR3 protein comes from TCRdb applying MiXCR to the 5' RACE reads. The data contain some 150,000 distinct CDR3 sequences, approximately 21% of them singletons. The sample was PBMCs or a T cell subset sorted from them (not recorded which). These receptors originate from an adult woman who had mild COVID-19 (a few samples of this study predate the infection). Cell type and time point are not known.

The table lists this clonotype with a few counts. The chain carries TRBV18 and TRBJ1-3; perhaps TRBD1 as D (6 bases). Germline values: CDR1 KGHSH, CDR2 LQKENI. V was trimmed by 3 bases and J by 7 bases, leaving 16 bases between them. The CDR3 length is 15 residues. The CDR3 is CASSPKQGLDNTIYF. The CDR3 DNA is TGTGCCAGCTCACCTAAACAGGGACTCGACAACACCATATATTTT.

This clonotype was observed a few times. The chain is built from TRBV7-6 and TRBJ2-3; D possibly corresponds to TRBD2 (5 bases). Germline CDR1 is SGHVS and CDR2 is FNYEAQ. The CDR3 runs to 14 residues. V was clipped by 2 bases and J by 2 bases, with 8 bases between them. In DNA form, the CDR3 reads TGTGCCAGCAGCTTAACTAGTCTCACAGATACGCAGTATTTT. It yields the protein CASSLTSLTDTQYF. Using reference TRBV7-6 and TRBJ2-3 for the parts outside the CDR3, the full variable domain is GAGVSQSPRYKVTKRGQDVALRCDPISGHVSLYWYRQALGQGPEFLTYFNYEAQQDKSGLPNDRFSAERPEGSISTLTIQRTEQRDSAMYRCASSLTSLTDTQYFGPGTRLTVL.

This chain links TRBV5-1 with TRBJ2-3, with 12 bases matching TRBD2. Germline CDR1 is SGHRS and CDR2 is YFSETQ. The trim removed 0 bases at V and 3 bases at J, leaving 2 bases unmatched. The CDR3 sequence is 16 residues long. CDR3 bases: TGCGCCAGCAGCTTGGCGACTAGCGGGGGAACAGATACGCAGTATTTT. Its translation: CASSLATSGGTDTQYF.

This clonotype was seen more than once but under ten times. CDR3 region: CASSWLGGETQYF. CDR3 DNA sequence: TGCGCCAGCAGCTGGCTCGGGGGGGAGACCCAGTACTTC. This rearrangement joins TRBV5-1 to TRBJ2-5, with 7 bases identical to TRBD2. V shed 3 bases and J 5 bases; nucleotides not matched to a gene: 4. The CDR3 length is 13 residues. Germline V lookup: CDR1 SGHRS, CDR2 YFSETQ.

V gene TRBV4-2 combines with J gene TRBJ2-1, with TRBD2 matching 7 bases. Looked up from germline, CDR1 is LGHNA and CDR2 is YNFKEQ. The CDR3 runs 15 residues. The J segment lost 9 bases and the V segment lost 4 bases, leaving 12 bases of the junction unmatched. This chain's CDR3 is CASSPTTGGVSEQFF. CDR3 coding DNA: TGTGCCAGCAGCCCAACAACTGGGGGGGTGAGTGAGCAGTTCTTC.

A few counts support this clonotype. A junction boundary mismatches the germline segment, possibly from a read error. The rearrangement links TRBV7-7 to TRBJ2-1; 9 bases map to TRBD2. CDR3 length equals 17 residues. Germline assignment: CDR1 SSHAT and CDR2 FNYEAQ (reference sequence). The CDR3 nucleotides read TGTGCTAGCAGCCCGATGACTAGCGGCGGACTTTACAATGAGCAGTTCTTC. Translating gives CASSPMTSGGLYNEQFF.

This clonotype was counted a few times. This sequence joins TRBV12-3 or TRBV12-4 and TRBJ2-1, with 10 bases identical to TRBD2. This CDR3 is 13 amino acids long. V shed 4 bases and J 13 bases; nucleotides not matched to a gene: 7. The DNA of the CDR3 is TGTGCCAGCAGTTGGGCCGGACTAGCGGCTCAGTTCTTC. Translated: CASSWAGLAAQFF.